One TCR beta chain is described in this entry. The data are from a study of blood T cell repertoires in COVID-19. Study-level information: COVID-19 samples collected from the United States, Italy and Spain covered acute and convalescent phases. PBMCs, B-cell-depleted T cells, or T cells provided the cDNA or gDNA that made up the material.

The CDR3 is 14 amino acids. Germline CDR1 and CDR2: SGHDT and YYEEEE. The J segment lost 8 bases and the V segment lost 1 base, leaving 7 bases of the junction unmatched. How the authors handled the data: Reference gene primer amplification yielded estimated nucleated cell counts. TCRdb's copy holds only in-frame clones and misses some; the assay was immunoSEQ multiplex PCR. V, J and clone size derive from that table, while D and trimming were established from the DNA sequence. The sample comprises 95,000 to 100,000 clones, roughly four fifths of which are singletons, and under 11% rests with the top ten.

This receptor was identified in a man in his 70s with acute or convalescent COVID-19. This chain uses TRBV5-6 with TRBJ1-2; TRBD1 agrees at 8 bases. The sequencing input was peripheral blood. The CDR3 DNA is TGTGCCAGCAGCTTGTGGGGGACAGGCCGGGGCTACACCTTC. It translates to CASSLWGTGRGYTF.